The next 4 T cell receptor beta chains were all read from a single sample in a study of T cell responses to AZD1222 COVID-19 vaccine. Sequencing used immunoSEQ multiplex PCR; TCRdb keeps in-frame clones, though not all of them. There are 150,000 or so clones in the sample; about 89% occur only once, and just under 6.5% lies in the top ten. Sequenced here: peripheral blood, sampled on day 0 of AZD1222 vaccination. All receptors derive from an adult in good health.

The chain combines TRBV25-1 with TRBJ2-1; the D gene is possibly TRBD2 (6 bases). Trimming removed 7 bases at V and 8 bases at J, with 15 bases between. Per the germline V gene, CDR1 is MGHDK and CDR2 is SYGVNS. CDR3 length equals 13 residues. CDR3 coding DNA: TGTGCCAGCATCGACATACTAGCCGATGAGCAGTTCTTC. This codes for CASIDILADEQFF.

V is TRBV7-9 and J is TRBJ1-6; no clear D gene. CDR1 is SEHNR, CDR2 FQNEAQ, per germline (reference sequence). This CDR3 has 15 residues. V lost 8 bases to trimming and J lost 7 bases, with 18 bases between them. The CDR3 here is CASGSDTDGNSPLHF. The CDR3 DNA sequence: TGTGCCAGCGGCTCAGACACCGACGGGAATTCACCCCTCCACTTT.

This clone appeared a few times. The chain employs TRBV3-1 (or the pseudogene TRBV3-2) and TRBJ1-5; D call uncertain. Germline lookup yields CDR1 LGHDT and CDR2 YNNKEL (reference sequence). Deletions cut 1 base from V and 6 bases from J, with 10 bases between. This CDR3 region has 14 residues. CDR3: CASSQGTGVQPQHF. CDR3 sequence (DNA): TGTGCCAGCAGCCAAGGGACCGGGGTTCAGCCCCAGCATTTT.

J is TRBJ1-2 and V is TRBV6-2 or TRBV6-3; weak D call: TRBD1 (5 bases). CDR1 MNHEY and CDR2 SVGEGT come from the germline V gene. V was cut by 0 bases and J by 1 base, with 24 bases left in between. The CDR3 covers 20 residues. The CDR3 region has the DNA TGTGCCAGCAGTTACTCTTCCCGATCGGGATCAGGGCCTTATAACTATGGCTACACCTTC. Residues: CASSYSSRSGSGPYNYGYTF.